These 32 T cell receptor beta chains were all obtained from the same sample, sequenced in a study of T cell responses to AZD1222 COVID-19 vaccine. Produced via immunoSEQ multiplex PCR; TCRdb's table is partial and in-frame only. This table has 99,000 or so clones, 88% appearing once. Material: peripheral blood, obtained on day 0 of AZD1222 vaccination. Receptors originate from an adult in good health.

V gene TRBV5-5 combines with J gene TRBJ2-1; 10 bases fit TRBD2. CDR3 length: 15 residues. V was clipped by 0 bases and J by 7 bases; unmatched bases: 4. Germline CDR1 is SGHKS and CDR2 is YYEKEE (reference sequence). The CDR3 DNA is TGTGCCAGCAGCTTGGAAGCGGGAGGGCCGAATGAGCAGTTCTTC. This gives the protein CASSLEAGGPNEQFF.

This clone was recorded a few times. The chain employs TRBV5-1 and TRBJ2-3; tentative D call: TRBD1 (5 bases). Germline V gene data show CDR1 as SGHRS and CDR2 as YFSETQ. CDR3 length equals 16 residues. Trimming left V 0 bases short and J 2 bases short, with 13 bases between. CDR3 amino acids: CASSLGGAGYTDTQYF. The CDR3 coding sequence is TGCGCCAGCAGCTTGGGTGGGGCAGGCTACACAGATACGCAGTATTTT.

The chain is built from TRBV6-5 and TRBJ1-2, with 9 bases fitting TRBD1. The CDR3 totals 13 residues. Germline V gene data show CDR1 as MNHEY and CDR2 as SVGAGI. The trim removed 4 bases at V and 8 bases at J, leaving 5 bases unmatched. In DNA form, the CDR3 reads TGTGCCAGCAGTTGGGACAGGGCGCGAGGCTACACCTTC. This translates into CASSWDRARGYTF.

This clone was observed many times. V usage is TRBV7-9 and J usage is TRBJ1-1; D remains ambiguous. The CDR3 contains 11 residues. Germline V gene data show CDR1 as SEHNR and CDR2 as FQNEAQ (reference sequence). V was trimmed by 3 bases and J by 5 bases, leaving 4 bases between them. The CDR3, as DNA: TGTGCCAGCAGCTTTGAGACTGAAGCTTTCTTT. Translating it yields CASSFETEAFF.

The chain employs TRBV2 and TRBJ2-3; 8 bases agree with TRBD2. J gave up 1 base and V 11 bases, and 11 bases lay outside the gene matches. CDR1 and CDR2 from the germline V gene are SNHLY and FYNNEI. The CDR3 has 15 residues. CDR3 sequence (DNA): TGTGCCGCAAACGGGAGGGGAATTCGCACAGATACGCAGTATTTT. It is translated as CAANGRGIRTDTQYF.

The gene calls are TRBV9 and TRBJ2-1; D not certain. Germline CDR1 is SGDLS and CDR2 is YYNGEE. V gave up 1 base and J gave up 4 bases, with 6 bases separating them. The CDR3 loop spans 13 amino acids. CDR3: CASSVSQYNEQFF. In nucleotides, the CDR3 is TGTGCCAGCAGCGTATCGCAGTACAATGAGCAGTTCTTC. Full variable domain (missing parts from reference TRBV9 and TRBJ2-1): DSGVTQTPKHLITATGQRVTLRCSPRSGDLSVYWYQQSLDQGLQFLIQYYNGEERAKGNILERFSAQQFPDLHSELNLSSLELGDSALYFCASSVSQYNEQFFGPGTRLTVL.

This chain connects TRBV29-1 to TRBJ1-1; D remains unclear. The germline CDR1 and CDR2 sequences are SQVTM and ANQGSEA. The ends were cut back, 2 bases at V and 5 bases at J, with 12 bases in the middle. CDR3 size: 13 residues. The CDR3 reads CSVENVGRTEAFF. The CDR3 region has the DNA TGCAGCGTTGAAAATGTTGGGAGGACTGAAGCTTTCTTT.

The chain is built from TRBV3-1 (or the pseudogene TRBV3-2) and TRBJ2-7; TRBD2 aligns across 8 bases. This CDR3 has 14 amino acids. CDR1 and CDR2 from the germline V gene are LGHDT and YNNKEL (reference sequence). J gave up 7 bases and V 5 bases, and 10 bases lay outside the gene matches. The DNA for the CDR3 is TGTGCCAGCAGCTCGGGACTAGAAATCCCGGAGCAGTACTTC. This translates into CASSSGLEIPEQYF.

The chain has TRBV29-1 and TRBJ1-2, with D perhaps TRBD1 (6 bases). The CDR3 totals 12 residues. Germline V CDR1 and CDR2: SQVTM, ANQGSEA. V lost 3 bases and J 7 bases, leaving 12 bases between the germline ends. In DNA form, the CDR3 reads TGCAGCGTTGATGTGGGGGCCGGTGGCTACACCTTC. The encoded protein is CSVDVGAGGYTF.

The CDR3 protein is CASSSPDREGSPLHF. The DNA of the CDR3 is TGTGCCAGCAGTTCCCCGGACAGGGAAGGATCACCCCTCCACTTT. The chain combines TRBV28 with TRBJ1-6, with 8 positions matching TRBD1. Germline V lookup: CDR1 MDHEN, CDR2 SYDVKM. This CDR3 has 15 residues. The V segment lost 4 bases and the J segment 10 bases; nucleotides outside the gene matches: 9. The whole variable domain, filled in from reference TRBV28 and TRBJ1-6, reads DVKVTQSSRYLVKRTGEKVFLECVQDMDHENMFWYRQDPGLGLRLIYFSYDVKMKEKGDIPEGYSVSREKKERFSLILESASTNQTSMYLCASSSPDREGSPLHFGNGTRLTVT.

In DNA form, the CDR3 reads TGTGCCAGCAGCTTATCGGTGGGAGGGCTATACGAGCAGTACTTC. Translating it yields CASSLSVGGLYEQYF. The rearrangement joins TRBV5-5 to TRBJ2-7, with 7 nucleotides matching TRBD2. Per germline, CDR1 SGHKS and CDR2 YYEKEE (reference sequence). This CDR3 has 15 residues. V lost 2 bases to trimming and J lost 4 bases; unmatched junction nucleotides: 9.

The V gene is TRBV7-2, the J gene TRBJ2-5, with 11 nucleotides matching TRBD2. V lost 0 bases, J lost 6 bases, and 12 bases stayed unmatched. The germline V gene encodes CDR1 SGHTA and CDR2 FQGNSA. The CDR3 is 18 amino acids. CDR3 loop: CASSLARGTSGSRKTQYF. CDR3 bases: TGTGCCAGCAGCTTAGCGCGGGGAACTAGCGGGAGTAGGAAGACCCAGTACTTC.

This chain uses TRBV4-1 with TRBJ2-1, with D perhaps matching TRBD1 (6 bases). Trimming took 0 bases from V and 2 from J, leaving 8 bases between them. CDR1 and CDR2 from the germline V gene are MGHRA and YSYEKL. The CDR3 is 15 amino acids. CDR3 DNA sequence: TGCGCCAGCAGCCAAGATGGGGGCGCCTACAATGAGCAGTTCTTC. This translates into CASSQDGGAYNEQFF.

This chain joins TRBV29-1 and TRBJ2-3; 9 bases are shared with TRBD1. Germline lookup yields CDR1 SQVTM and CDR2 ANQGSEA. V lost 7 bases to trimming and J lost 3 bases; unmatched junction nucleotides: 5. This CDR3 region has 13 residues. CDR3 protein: CSATGGATDTQYF. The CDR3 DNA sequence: TGCAGCGCCACAGGGGGCGCAACAGATACGCAGTATTTT.

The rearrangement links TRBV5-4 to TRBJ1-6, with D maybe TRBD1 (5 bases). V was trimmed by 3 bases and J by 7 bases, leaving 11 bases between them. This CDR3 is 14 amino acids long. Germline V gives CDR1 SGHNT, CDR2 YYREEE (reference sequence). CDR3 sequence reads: CASSSGRNNSPLHF. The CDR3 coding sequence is TGTGCCAGCAGCTCGGGACGGAACAATTCACCCCTCCACTTT.

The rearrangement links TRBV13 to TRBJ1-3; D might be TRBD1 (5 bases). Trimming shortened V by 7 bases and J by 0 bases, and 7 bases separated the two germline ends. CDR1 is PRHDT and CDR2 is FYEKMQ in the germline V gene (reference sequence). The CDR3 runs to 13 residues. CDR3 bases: TGTGCCAGCAAAGGGGTCTCTGGAAACACCATATATTTT. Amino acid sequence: CASKGVSGNTIYF.

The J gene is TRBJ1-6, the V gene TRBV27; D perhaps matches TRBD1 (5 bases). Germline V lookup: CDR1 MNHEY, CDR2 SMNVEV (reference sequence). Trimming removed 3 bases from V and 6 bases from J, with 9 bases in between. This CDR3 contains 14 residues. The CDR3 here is CASSFLGTNSPLHF. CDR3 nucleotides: TGTGCCAGCAGTTTTTTGGGGACTAATTCACCCCTCCACTTT.

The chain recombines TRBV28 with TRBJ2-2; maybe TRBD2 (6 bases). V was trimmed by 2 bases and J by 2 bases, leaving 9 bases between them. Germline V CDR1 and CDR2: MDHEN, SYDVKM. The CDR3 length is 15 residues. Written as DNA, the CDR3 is TGTGCCAGCAGTTTACCGGGAGTAAACACCGGGGAGCTGTTTTTT. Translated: CASSLPGVNTGELFF.

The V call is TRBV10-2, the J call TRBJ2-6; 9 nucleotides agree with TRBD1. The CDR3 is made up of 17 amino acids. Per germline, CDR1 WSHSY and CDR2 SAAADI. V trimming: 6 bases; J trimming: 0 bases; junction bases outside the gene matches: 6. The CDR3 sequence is CASRGQGMLSGANVLTF. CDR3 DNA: TGCGCCAGCAGGGGACAGGGCATGCTCTCTGGGGCCAACGTCCTGACTTTC.

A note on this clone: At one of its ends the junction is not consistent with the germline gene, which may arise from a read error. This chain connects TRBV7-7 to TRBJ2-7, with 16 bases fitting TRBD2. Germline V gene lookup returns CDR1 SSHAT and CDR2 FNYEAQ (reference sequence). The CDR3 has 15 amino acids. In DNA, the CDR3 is TGTGCTAGCAGCCGAGGGACTAGCGGGAGGGACGAGCAGTACTTC. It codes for CASSRGTSGRDEQYF.

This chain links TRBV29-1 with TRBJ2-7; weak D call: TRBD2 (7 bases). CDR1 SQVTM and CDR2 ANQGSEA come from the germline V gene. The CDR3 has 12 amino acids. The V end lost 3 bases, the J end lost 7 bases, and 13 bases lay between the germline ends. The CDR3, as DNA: TGCAGCGTTGATTGGGGGGGCGGTGAGCAGTACTTC. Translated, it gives CSVDWGGGEQYF.

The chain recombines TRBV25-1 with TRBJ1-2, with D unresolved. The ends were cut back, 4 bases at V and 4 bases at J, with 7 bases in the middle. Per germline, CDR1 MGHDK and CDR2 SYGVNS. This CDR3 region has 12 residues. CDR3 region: CASSAAFYGYTF. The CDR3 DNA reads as TGTGCCAGCAGTGCAGCTTTCTATGGCTACACCTTC.

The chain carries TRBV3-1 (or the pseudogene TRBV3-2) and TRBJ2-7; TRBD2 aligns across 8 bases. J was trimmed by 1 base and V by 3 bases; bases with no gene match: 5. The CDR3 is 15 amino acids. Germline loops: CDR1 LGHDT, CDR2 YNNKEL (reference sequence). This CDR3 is CASSHYGRASYEQYF. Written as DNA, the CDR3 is TGTGCCAGCAGCCACTACGGGAGGGCATCCTACGAGCAGTACTTC.

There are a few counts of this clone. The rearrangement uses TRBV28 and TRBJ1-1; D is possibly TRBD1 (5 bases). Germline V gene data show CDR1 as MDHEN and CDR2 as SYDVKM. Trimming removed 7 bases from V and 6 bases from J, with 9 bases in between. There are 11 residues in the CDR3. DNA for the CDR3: TGTGCCAGCATACGGGGCGCTGAAGCTTTCTTT. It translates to CASIRGAEAFF.

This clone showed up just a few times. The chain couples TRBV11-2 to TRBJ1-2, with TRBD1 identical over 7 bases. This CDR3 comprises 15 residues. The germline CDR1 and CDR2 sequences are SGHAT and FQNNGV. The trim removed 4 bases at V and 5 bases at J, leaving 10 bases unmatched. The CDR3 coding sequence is TGTGCCAGCAGCTCCTTGGAGGACAGGTTTTATGGCTACACCTTC. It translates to CASSSLEDRFYGYTF.

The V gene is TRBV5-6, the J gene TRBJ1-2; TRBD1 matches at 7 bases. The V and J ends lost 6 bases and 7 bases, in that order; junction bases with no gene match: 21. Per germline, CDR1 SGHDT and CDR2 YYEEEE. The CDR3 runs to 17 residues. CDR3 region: CASTPAGRGRRDSGYTF. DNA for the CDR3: TGTGCCAGCACCCCGGCTGGGAGGGGGCGAAGGGACTCTGGCTACACCTTC.

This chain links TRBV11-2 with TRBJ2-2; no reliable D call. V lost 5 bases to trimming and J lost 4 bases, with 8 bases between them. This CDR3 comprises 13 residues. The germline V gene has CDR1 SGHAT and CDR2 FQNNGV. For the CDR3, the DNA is TGTGCCAGCAGCCACTCGGGCACCGGGGAGCTGTTTTTT. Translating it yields CASSHSGTGELFF.

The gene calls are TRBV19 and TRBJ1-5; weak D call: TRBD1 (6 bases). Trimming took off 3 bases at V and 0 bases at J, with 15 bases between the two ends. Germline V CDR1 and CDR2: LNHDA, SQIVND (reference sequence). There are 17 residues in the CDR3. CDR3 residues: CASSIGGLGYSNQPQHF. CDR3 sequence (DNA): TGTGCCAGTAGTATCGGGGGGCTCGGATATAGCAATCAGCCCCAGCATTTT.

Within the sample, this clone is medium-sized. CDR3 in DNA: TGTGCCAGTAGTATCTTCGGTAATTCACCCCTCCACTTT. As protein: CASSIFGNSPLHF. This rearrangement joins TRBV19 to TRBJ1-6, with D uncertain. The germline V gene has CDR1 LNHDA and CDR2 SQIVND (reference sequence). Trimming took 3 bases from V and 6 from J, leaving 6 bases between them. This CDR3 contains 13 residues.

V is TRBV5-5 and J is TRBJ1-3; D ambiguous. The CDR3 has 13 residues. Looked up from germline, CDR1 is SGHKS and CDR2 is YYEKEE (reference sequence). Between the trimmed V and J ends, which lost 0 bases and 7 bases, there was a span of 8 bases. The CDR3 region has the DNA TGTGCCAGCAGCTTGGCGTCCGGGAACACCATATATTTT. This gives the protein CASSLASGNTIYF.

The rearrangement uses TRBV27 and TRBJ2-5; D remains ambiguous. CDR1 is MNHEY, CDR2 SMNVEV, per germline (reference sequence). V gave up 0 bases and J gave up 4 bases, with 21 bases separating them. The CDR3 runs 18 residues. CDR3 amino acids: CASSLSPGWNLQAETQYF. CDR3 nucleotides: TGTGCCAGCAGTTTATCCCCTGGTTGGAACCTACAAGCAGAGACCCAGTACTTC.

Here the CDR3 reads CASSLYGGSDYNEQFF. The CDR3 DNA follows: TGTGCCAGCAGTTTATACGGCGGGAGTGATTACAATGAGCAGTTCTTC. This chain joins TRBV28 and TRBJ2-1; 7 nucleotides align to TRBD2. The V gene's germline CDR1 is MDHEN and CDR2 SYDVKM. The ends lost 1 base at V and 4 bases at J; junction bases unmatched: 7. The CDR3 loop spans 16 amino acids.